One TCR beta chain is described in this entry. The data belong to a study of blood T cell repertoires in COVID-19. About the study: Samples taken during acute and convalescent COVID-19 were collected in the United States, Italy and Spain. PBMCs, B-cell-depleted T cells, or T cells were the source of the cDNA or gDNA that made up the material.

Germline V lookup: CDR1 LGHNT, CDR2 FRNRAP. Trimming removed 6 bases from V and 5 bases from J; junction bases left unmatched: 9. There are 14 residues in the CDR3. Per the original data handling: Amplification with reference gene primers provided the estimates of nucleated cell counts. Profiled with immunoSEQ multiplex PCR; TCRdb holds only in-frame clones, not every one. The V and J calls and the clone size are those of that table, but D and trimming were determined from the DNA. The sample shows about 32,000 clones, approximately 83% of them seen only once. The gene calls are TRBV12-5 and TRBJ2-5; 7 bases are a match to TRBD2. This receptor was identified in an elderly woman with active or convalescent COVID-19. Material: peripheral blood. The CDR3 here is CASGPSGGRETQYF. The CDR3 DNA follows: TGTGCTAGTGGCCCTAGCGGAGGGAGGGAGACCCAGTACTTC.